The source of this TCR beta chain is a study of blood T cell repertoires in COVID-19. Study-level information: Samples of COVID-19 (acute and convalescent) were obtained from the United States, Italy and Spain. T cells, B-cell-depleted T cells, or PBMCs supplied cDNA or gDNA.

Authors' data handling: Reference gene primer amplification in the assay estimated nucleated cell counts. TCRdb's table, derived via immunoSEQ multiplex PCR, lists solely in-frame clones and lacks some. That table supplies the V and J calls and clone size; D and trimming were determined from the DNA. The table lists tens of thousands of clones, about 86% of them singletons. CDR1 and CDR2 from the germline V gene are LNHNV and YYDKDF (reference sequence). CDR3 size: 15 residues. Trimming at V came to 3 bases and at J to 2 bases, leaving 4 bases not matched to a gene. The chain recombines TRBV15 with TRBJ2-1, with 7 bases aligning to TRBD2. Sequenced: peripheral blood. The sequence was obtained from a human donor in a cohort sampled during active COVID-19. This CDR3 is CATSRGSGTYNEQFF. The CDR3 DNA sequence: TGTGCCACCAGCAGGGGAAGCGGGACCTACAATGAGCAGTTCTTC.